These T cell receptor beta chains were read from a single sample in a study of cytomegalovirus exposure and HLA in healthy donors. Profiling relied on immunoSEQ multiplex PCR, and the TCRdb table lists in-frame clones only, not all of them. The sample yields 190,000 or so clones, more than 65% seen once. Source material: PBMCs. The receptors here all came from a woman aged 18-35 years in good health and CMV-seropositive. CDR3s include the opening cysteine and the closing phenylalanine or tryptophan. Each record gives: J gene, V gene, CDR3 protein.

TRBJ1-4,TRBV19,CASSTVRTGGNEKLFF
TRBJ1-6,TRBV6-1,CASSDAEQGSPLHF
TRBJ1-1,TRBV6-1,CASSEGSGILMNTEAFF
TRBJ1-3,TRBV4-1,CASRELGGGNTIYF
TRBJ1-5,TRBV7-8,CASSKDSRRRYQPQHF
TRBJ1-1,TRBV4-1,CASSQGFAGYTEAFF
TRBJ1-3,TRBV11-2,CASRTASGNTIYF
TRBJ1-4,TRBV19,CASSPPGQSNEKLFF
TRBJ2-7,TRBV29-1,CSVVAGLSSYEQYF
TRBJ1-2,TRBV5-1,CASSSEWDSYGYTF
TRBJ1-2,TRBV5-1,CASSSRGQVNGYTF
TRBJ1-3,TRBV29-1,CSVEEQGVENTIYF
TRBJ2-5,TRBV5-5,CASTLEGIVGTQYF
TRBJ1-6,TRBV7-2,CASSFTNRGGNSPLHF
TRBJ1-1,TRBV7-9,CASTYAGAEAFF
TRBJ2-7,TRBV7-8,CASRGTRGTSYEQYF
TRBJ1-6,TRBV25-1,CASREAGASSPLHF
TRBJ1-6,TRBV6-6,CASSQAEGQGNYPLHF
TRBJ1-1,TRBV6-5,CASGHRLNTEAFF
TRBJ2-3,TRBV20-1,CSATTKDTQYF
TRBJ2-7,TRBV25-1,CASSVGSSYEQYF
TRBJ2-2,TRBV13,CASSLSGNTNTGELFF
TRBJ2-1,TRBV6-5,CASSPPGGNEQFF
TRBJ1-1,TRBV7-2,CASSLAGGAHTEAFF
TRBJ1-1,TRBV27,CASSLTVMNTEAFF
TRBJ1-1,TRBV20-1,CKTDRNTEAFF
TRBJ2-3,TRBV4-2,CASSQLSGDTQYF
TRBJ2-5,TRBV18,CASSPTLGETQYF
TRBJ1-5,TRBV7-8,CASSLREDRGRPQHF
TRBJ2-7,TRBV29-1,CSVEGGGHYEQYF
TRBJ2-1,TRBV6-6,CASSSTRTSDEQFF
TRBJ2-1,TRBV7-2,CASSPRLGGVPPGNEQFF
TRBJ2-2,TRBV20-1,CSASLPGELFF
TRBJ1-2,TRBV5-1,CASSLVGDRGDYTF
TRBJ1-1,TRBV6-1,CASRERQGMGRRTEAFF
TRBJ1-4,TRBV9,CASSGTGNLGEKLFF
TRBJ1-5,TRBV9,CASSVEGGSNQPQHF
TRBJ1-5,TRBV6-1,CASSERGSNQPQHF
TRBJ2-7,TRBV7-8,CASSVGSLSVVEQYF
TRBJ2-7,TRBV7-9,CASSLDLQGQGEQYF
TRBJ2-1,TRBV1,CTSSQELAREQFF
TRBJ2-7,TRBV6-6,CASSFPGTAADEQYF
TRBJ2-3,TRBV7-6,CASSFSSQSVTDTQYF
TRBJ2-3,TRBV7-6,CASSTTSGDTDTQYF
TRBJ1-2,TRBV4-2,CASSRTGTDYGYTF
TRBJ1-4,TRBV7-6,CASSLDAGGEKLFF
TRBJ2-3,TRBV4-1,CASSLSGGTSVPDTQYF
TRBJ1-1,TRBV25-1,CASGGLGNTEAFF
TRBJ2-1,TRBV2,CASLGGGREQFF